A selection of T cell receptor beta chains follows, all from one sample in a study of control samples from healthy donors and cancer patients. The protocol was immunoSEQ multiplex PCR, while the TCRdb copy is restricted to in-frame clones and leaves out a portion. This table has 120,000 or so clones, roughly 91% appearing once. The sample was PBMCs. These receptors all stem from a man aged 45-60 years with head and neck cancer. The CDR3 runs from the conserved cysteine through the conserved F or W. D genes are given only for firm matches. Only some rows state a clone size, as once, few, many or a class for expanded clones.

CDR3: CASRRGRENTIYF; DNA: TGTGCCAGCAGGCGGGGCAGGGAAAACACCATATATTTT; D: -; size: -; V: TRBV5-5; J: TRBJ1-3
CDR3: CASSITTGGRNIQYF; DNA: TGTGCCAGTAGTATTACCACGGGGGGCCGAAACATTCAGTACTTC; D: -; size: -; V: TRBV19; J: TRBJ2-4
CDR3: CASSLLSYDGYTF; DNA: TGTGCCAGCAGCTTACTTAGTTACGATGGCTACACCTTC; D: -; size: -; V: TRBV5-4; J: TRBJ1-2
CDR3: CASSPGLSNEKLFF; DNA: TGTGCCAGCTCGCCCGGACTTAGTAATGAAAAACTGTTTTTT; D: -; size: -; V: TRBV18; J: TRBJ1-4
CDR3: CASSGNTGDYGYTF; DNA: TGTGCCAGCAGCGGAAATACAGGAGACTATGGCTACACCTTC; D: -; size: few; V: TRBV9; J: TRBJ1-2
CDR3: CASSVPSGRAMKTQYF; DNA: TGTGCCAGCAGCGTCCCGAGTGGGAGGGCGATGAAGACCCAGTACTTC; D: TRBD2; size: -; V: TRBV3-1/TRBV3-2; J: TRBJ2-5
CDR3: CASSFRPGQTTEAFF; DNA: TGTGCCAGCAGCTTTCGACCGGGACAGACTACTGAAGCTTTCTTT; D: TRBD1; size: -; V: TRBV7-3; J: TRBJ1-1
CDR3: CASSQIAGGSHEQYF; DNA: TGTGCCAGCAGCCAAATAGCGGGGGGAAGCCACGAGCAGTACTTC; D: TRBD2; size: -; V: TRBV4-2; J: TRBJ2-7
CDR3: CASSYLSSTGLYGYTF; DNA: TGTGCCAGCAGCTACCTATCCTCGACAGGTCTTTATGGCTACACCTTC; D: -; size: -; V: TRBV9; J: TRBJ1-2
CDR3: CASSYSSGRRQDTYEQYF; DNA: TGTGCCAGCAGTTACTCGTCCGGGAGGAGGCAGGACACCTACGAGCAGTACTTC; D: TRBD2; size: -; V: TRBV6-2/TRBV6-3; J: TRBJ2-7
CDR3: CAISEQVGTEAFF; DNA: TGTGCCATCAGCGAACAGGTTGGTACTGAAGCTTTCTTT; D: -; size: -; V: TRBV10-3; J: TRBJ1-1
CDR3: CASSLGTTYEQYF; DNA: TGTGCCAGCAGCTTAGGAACGACCTACGAGCAGTACTTC; D: -; size: -; V: TRBV7-9; J: TRBJ2-7
CDR3: CASSYSMATTNEKLFF; DNA: TGTGCCAGCAGTTACTCGATGGCGACAACTAATGAAAAACTGTTTTTT; D: -; size: -; V: TRBV6-5; J: TRBJ1-4
CDR3: CASSLQGGVYEQYF; DNA: TGTGCCAGCAGCTTACAGGGAGGAGTCTACGAGCAGTACTTC; D: -; size: -; V: TRBV7-9; J: TRBJ2-7
CDR3: CASALGPGSYNEQFF; DNA: TGTGCCAGCGCCCTGGGACCGGGCTCCTACAATGAGCAGTTCTTC; D: -; size: -; V: TRBV7-8; J: TRBJ2-1
CDR3: CASSSDREPEKLFF; DNA: TGTGCCAGCAGCTCCGACAGGGAGCCTGAAAAACTGTTTTTT; D: TRBD1; size: once; V: TRBV2; J: TRBJ1-4
CDR3: CASSDSTLPYEQYF; DNA: TGTGCCAGCAGTGACTCGACCCTCCCCTACGAGCAGTACTTC; D: -; size: -; V: TRBV6-4; J: TRBJ2-7
CDR3: CASSSFAADTQYF; DNA: TGTGCCAGCAGCTCCTTCGCAGCAGATACGCAGTATTTT; D: -; size: -; V: TRBV5-6; J: TRBJ2-3